The entry below describes one T cell receptor beta chain. Its antigen is not identified. The sample originates from a study of T-cell memory formation after mild COVID-19. Overall study context: Largely donor-specific TCR clusters were found. Study-wide findings and caveats: The CD4+ clones that contracted clustered mainly within CM and EM, and the CD8+ clones concentrated in EMRA. Cross-reactive memory seemingly joined, as some responding clones were found in pre-infection memory.

TCRdb ran MiXCR on the 5' RACE reads and lists one entry per CDR3 protein. The top ten hold less than 1.5% of the sample, which has some 40,000 distinct CDR3 sequences, 7.3% seen once. Germline V gene data show CDR1 as SGDLS and CDR2 as YYNGEE. The V end was cut by 0 bases, the J end by 4 bases, with 11 bases between. The CDR3 runs to 14 residues. This sequence joins TRBV9 and TRBJ2-7; tentatively, D is TRBD1 or TRBD2 (7 bases each). Sequenced: PBMCs or a T cell subset sorted from them (not recorded which). The receptor's source is a man younger than 35 who had mild COVID-19 (a few samples of this study predate the infection). Cell type and time point are not known. The chain's CDR3 is CASSVGEGAYEQYF. The DNA for the CDR3 is TGTGCCAGCAGCGTAGGGGAGGGGGCATACGAGCAGTACTTC. The full variable domain, with the rest looked up from reference TRBV9 and TRBJ2-7, is DSGVTQTPKHLITATGQRVTLRCSPRSGDLSVYWYQQSLDQGLQFLIQYYNGEERAKGNILERFSAQQFPDLHSELNLSSLELGDSALYFCASSVGEGAYEQYFGPGTRLTVT.